This T cell receptor (beta chain) was recorded in a study of blood T cell repertoires in COVID-19. The V gene lost 7 bases and the J gene lost 0 bases, with 13 bases spanning the gap. The germline V gene has CDR1 LNHDA and CDR2 SQIVND (reference sequence). The CDR3 is 15 residues long. Libraries were prepared by immunoSEQ multiplex PCR; TCRdb keeps only in-frame clonotypes and omits some of them. This sample carries a few hundred thousand clones, 75% to 90% of them seen once, and the ten largest clones take less than 3.5%. Sample: peripheral blood. This chain links TRBV19 with TRBJ1-5; D is undetermined. The sequence was obtained from a woman aged 25 to 45 with COVID-19, enrolled during active disease. The CDR3 loop is CASTSGANSNQPQHF. The CDR3 nucleotides are TGTGCCAGTACTAGCGGAGCAAATAGCAATCAGCCCCAGCATTTT.